This is a list of T cell receptor beta chains from one sample in a study of identical twins. Via MiXCR, TCRdb re-called the 5' RACE reads, giving one row per CDR3 protein. Among hundreds of thousands of distinct CDR3 sequences listed, approximately 24% were seen once. In addition, the sample was reused for a study of T cells expressing NK-cell markers.

Material: CD4+ T cells sorted from blood. Source of these receptors: a young woman in good health. Both conserved end residues are part of each CDR3. A D gene is named only where the DNA matches it firmly. Size values are once, few and many counts, or a class for expanded clones, and some rows have none.

CDR3nt,CDR3aa,v_gene,j_gene,d_gene,len,abundance
TGTGCCAGCAGCAACCGTGGTAGCGGGAGGGCGAGGGACACCGGGGAGCTGTTTTTT,CASSNRGSGRARDTGELFF,TRBV6-2/TRBV6-3,TRBJ2-2,TRBD2,19,few
TGTGCCAGCAGCCAAGAACAGGGGATCACTGAAGCTTTCTTT,CASSQEQGITEAFF,TRBV14,TRBJ1-1,TRBD1,14,few
TGTGCCAGCAGCTTAGATAGTGGGAGTGGCGGGGAGCTGTTTTTT,CASSLDSGSGGELFF,TRBV7-2,TRBJ2-2,.,15,few
TGTGCCAGCAGTTTCCCAGGGCTAATCGGGGAGCTGTTTTTT,CASSFPGLIGELFF,TRBV12-3/TRBV12-4,TRBJ2-2,.,14,.
TGTGCCAGCAGCTTTGGACTAACAAACACCGGGGAGCTGTTTTTT,CASSFGLTNTGELFF,TRBV11-2,TRBJ2-2,.,15,.
TGTGCCAGCAAGCCGACAGGAGGGAACACTGAAGCTTTCTTT,CASKPTGGNTEAFF,TRBV12-3/TRBV12-4,TRBJ1-1,.,14,few
TGCAGTGTGGTGGGCGGAAACTACGAGCAGTACTTC,CSVVGGNYEQYF,TRBV20-1,TRBJ2-7,.,12,.
TGCAGTGCTCCGGGGCCCGGGTCTCAAGAGACCCAGTACTTC,CSAPGPGSQETQYF,TRBV20-1,TRBJ2-5,.,14,once
TGTGCCAGCTCACCGACGGCTTTCGGCGATGGCTACACCTTC,CASSPTAFGDGYTF,TRBV18,TRBJ1-2,.,14,many
TGTGCCAGCAGCTTATACAGGGGGGAAGGCGGGGAGCTGTTTTTT,CASSLYRGEGGELFF,TRBV11-2,TRBJ2-2,TRBD1,15,.
TGTGCCAGCAGCCAGGGGACAGGGGTTTCCTACGAGCAGTACTTC,CASSQGTGVSYEQYF,TRBV3-1,TRBJ2-7,TRBD1,15,.
TGTGCCAGCAGCTTAGAGGGGCTCTCCTACGAGCAGTACTTC,CASSLEGLSYEQYF,TRBV7-8,TRBJ2-7,.,14,.
TGTGCCAGCAGCTTACTCCAGGGGTCAACCTACGAGCAGTACTTC,CASSLLQGSTYEQYF,TRBV11-2,TRBJ2-7,.,15,.
TGTGCCAGCAGTGAAAGGTACACTTCCTACGAGCAGTACTTC,CASSERYTSYEQYF,TRBV6-1,TRBJ2-7,.,14,.
TGTGCCAGCAGCTTGGGGGAGACTCGCACAGATACGCAGTATTTT,CASSLGETRTDTQYF,TRBV7-2,TRBJ2-3,.,15,.
TGCAGTGCTAGCCAACTAGCGAGGGTTGGGAATGAGCAGTTCTTC,CSASQLARVGNEQFF,TRBV20-1,TRBJ2-1,TRBD2,15,few
TGTGCCAGCAGGGATGACAGGGTAGCCGGGGAGCTGTTTTTT,CASRDDRVAGELFF,TRBV27,TRBJ2-2,TRBD1,14,.
TGCAGTGCCGTCACGGGGAGGAGCATAGATACGCAGTATTTT,CSAVTGRSIDTQYF,TRBV20-1,TRBJ2-3,.,14,.
TGCAGCGTTACCCCGGGACAACCTGCTGCAGAGACCCAGTACTTC,CSVTPGQPAAETQYF,TRBV29-1,TRBJ2-5,.,15,.
TGCAGTGCTCTGATGTTCTCAGATACGCAGTATTTT,CSALMFSDTQYF,TRBV20-1,TRBJ2-3,.,12,few
TGTGCCAGCAGCTTTGGATGGAGGCAGTACTTC,CASSFGWRQYF,TRBV7-3,TRBJ2-7,.,11,.
TGTGCCAGCACACCCCCCGAGATTCTGGGTGGCTACACCTTC,CASTPPEILGGYTF,TRBV12-3/TRBV12-4,TRBJ1-2,.,14,few
TGCGCCAGCAGCTTGGGGGCGACCCCAGAAGGCGATGGCTACACCTTC,CASSLGATPEGDGYTF,TRBV5-1,TRBJ1-2,.,16,.
TGTGCCATCTCCCGGGACTGGGGCAATGAGCAGTTCTTC,CAISRDWGNEQFF,TRBV27,TRBJ2-1,.,13,.
TGTGCCAGCAGTACCGGGACAGGGGAGGGGACTGAAGCTTTCTTT,CASSTGTGEGTEAFF,TRBV28,TRBJ1-1,TRBD1,15,.
TGTGCCAGCAGCCCCAGCCGAAAAAACGAGCAGTACTTC,CASSPSRKNEQYF,TRBV11-2,TRBJ2-7,.,13,.